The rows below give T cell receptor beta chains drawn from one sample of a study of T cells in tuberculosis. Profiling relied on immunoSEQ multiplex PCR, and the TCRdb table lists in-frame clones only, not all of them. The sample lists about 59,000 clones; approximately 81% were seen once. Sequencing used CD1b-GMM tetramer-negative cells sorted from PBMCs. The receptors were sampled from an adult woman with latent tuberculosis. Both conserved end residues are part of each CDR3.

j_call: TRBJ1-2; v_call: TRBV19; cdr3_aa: CASSIDRRSSFNYGYTF
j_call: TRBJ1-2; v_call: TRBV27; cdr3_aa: CASSLGQGGGYGYTF
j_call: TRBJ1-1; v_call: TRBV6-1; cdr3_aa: CASSVETGLQAFF
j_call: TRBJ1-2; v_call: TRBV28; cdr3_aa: CASSPGVNYGYTF
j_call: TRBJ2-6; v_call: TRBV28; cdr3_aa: CASSLGLSGANVLTF
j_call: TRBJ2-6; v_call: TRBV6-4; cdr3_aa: CASSVEGNTGANVLTF
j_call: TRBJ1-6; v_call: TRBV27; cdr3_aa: CASSLEGARNSPLHF
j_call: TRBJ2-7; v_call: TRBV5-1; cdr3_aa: CASSLQYPSGSIRYEQYF
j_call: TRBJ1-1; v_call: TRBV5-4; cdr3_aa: CASSLGGGRLGTEAFF
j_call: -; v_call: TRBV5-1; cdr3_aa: CASNSGTSGSYEQYF
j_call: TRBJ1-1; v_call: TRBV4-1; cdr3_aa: CASSQEGNQGEAFF
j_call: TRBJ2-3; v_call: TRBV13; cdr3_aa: CASSRSDNPDTQYF
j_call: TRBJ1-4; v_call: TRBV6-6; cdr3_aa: CASTPTPQRREKLFF
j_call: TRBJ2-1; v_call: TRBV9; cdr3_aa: CASSVEVAGGYSEQFF
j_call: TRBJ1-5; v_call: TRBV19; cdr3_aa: CASSMTGSSQPQHF
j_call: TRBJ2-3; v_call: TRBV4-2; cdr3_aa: CASSQEDRGEGDTQYF
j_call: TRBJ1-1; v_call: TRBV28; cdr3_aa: CASSSPGTKNTEAFF
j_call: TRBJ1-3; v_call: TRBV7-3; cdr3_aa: CASSEGTVWNF
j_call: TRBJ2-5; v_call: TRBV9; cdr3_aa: CARITRGYRQETQYF
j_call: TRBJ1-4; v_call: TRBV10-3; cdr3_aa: CAISEDRPRGGEKLFF
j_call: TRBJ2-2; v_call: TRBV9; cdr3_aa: CASSVAQNGTGLNTGELFF
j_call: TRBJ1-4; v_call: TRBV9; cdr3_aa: CASSVAGTGVEKLFF
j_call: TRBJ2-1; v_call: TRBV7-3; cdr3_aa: CASSPSSGTGAYNEQFF
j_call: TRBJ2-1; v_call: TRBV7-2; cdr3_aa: CASSLWVGLAGGHNEQFF
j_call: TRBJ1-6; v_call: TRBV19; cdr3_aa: CASSRGRDRGLPLHF
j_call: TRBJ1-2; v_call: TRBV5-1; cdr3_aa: CASSFEGSNYGYTF